The present entry profiles one T cell receptor (beta chain) with its context. Its antigen is unknown. These data belong to a study of identifying expanded T cells in peripheral blood. Points from the study as a whole: Over about two and four weeks, about 15 and 19 clones changed, versus roughly 1.1 between replicates. Approximately 2-week clone count variance significantly increased as total template count grew.

Generated by immunoSEQ multiplex PCR, the TCRdb table keeps only in-frame clones and is missing some. The sample carries 70,000 or so clones, roughly 90% recorded once. The CDR3 extends over 16 amino acids. Trimming stripped 2 bases from V and 3 bases from J, with 17 bases between. Germline assignment: CDR1 LGHNA and CDR2 YNFKEQ. Collection occurred without any documented infections or immune events in donors. Sequencing was performed on blood. The clonotype was recovered from a person between 18 and 75 years old in good health. V is TRBV4-2 and J is TRBJ2-7, with D possibly being TRBD1 or TRBD2 (7 bases each). Here the CDR3 DNA reads TGTGCCAGCAGCCAACCCGCTGGGGGGGACAGCTACGAGCAGTACTTC. This codes for CASSQPAGGDSYEQYF.